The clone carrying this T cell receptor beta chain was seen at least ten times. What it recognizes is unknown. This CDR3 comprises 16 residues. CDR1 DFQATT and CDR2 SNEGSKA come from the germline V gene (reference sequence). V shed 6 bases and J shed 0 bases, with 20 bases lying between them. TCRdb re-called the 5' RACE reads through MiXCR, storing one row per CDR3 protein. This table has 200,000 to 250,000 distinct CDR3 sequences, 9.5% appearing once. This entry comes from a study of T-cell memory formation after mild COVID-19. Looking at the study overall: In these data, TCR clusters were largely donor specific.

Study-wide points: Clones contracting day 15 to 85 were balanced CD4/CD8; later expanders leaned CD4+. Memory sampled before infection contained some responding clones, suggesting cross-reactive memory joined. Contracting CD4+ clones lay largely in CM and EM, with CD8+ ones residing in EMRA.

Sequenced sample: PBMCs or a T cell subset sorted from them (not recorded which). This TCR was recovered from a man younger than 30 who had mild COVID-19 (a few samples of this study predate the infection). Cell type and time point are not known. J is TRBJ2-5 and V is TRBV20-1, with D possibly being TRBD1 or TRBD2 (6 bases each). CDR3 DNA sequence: TGCAGTGCCACCCTAGCCGGGGGCCAGTACCAAGAGACCCAGTACTTC. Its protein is CSATLAGGQYQETQYF.